The T cell receptor beta chain described here comes from a study of tumor-infiltrating lymphocytes in oesophageal squamous cell carcinoma. CDR1 SGHTA and CDR2 FQGTGA come from the germline V gene. This CDR3 has 15 residues. The V segment lost 2 bases and the J segment 6 bases; nucleotides outside the gene matches: 6. This clonotype has at least ten counts. TCRdb re-analysed the PCR reads in MiXCR, keeping a single row per CDR3 protein. This table holds about 21,000 distinct CDR3 sequences, about two fifths found once. The chain joins TRBV7-3 to TRBJ2-1; 8 nucleotides align to TRBD2. This TCR derives from a male donor with esophageal squamous cell carcinoma. Sequenced: esophageal tumor tissue. The DNA of the CDR3 is TGTGCCAGCAGCTTACAAGGCACTAGCGGCAATGAGCAGTTCTTC. It specifies CASSLQGTSGNEQFF.